The present entry profiles one T cell receptor beta chain with its context. Its target is not known. The V and J ends lost 11 bases and 4 bases, in that order; junction bases with no gene match: 3. The CDR3 spans 12 residues. The germline CDR1 and CDR2 sequences are ENHRY and SYGVKD. The data belong to a study of cytomegalovirus exposure and HLA in healthy donors. In the study overall: Earlier work reported 110 million or so unique TCR beta sequences from about 180 million T cells. A data release that came early held around 85 million unique TCRs from HLA-typed donors.

Overall study results and limits: Later findings reportedly placed an Asian-associated ancestry cluster below the approximately 670-donor mean for N-insertions.

Primers for the PCR totalled 60 Vbeta and 13 Jbeta. Some clones are missing from TCRdb's copy, which holds only in-frame ones; the method was immunoSEQ multiplex PCR. The sample shows 150,000 to 200,000 clones, over 75% of them seen only once. The sequencing sample was made of PBMCs. This chain joins TRBV10-3 and TRBJ2-5; TRBD2 agrees at 11 bases. This TCR derives from a woman aged 18 to 35 in good health and CMV-seronegative. CDR3 nucleotide sequence: TGTGCCTCAGGACTAGCGGGAGAGACCCAGTACTTC. Translating it yields CASGLAGETQYF.